One sample yielded the 31 T cell receptor beta chains listed below, sequenced in a study of cytomegalovirus exposure and HLA in healthy donors. The primer mix had 60 Vbeta and 13 Jbeta primers. This table comes from immunoSEQ multiplex PCR, and its TCRdb copy is limited to in-frame clones, with some not included. The table lists 220,000 or so clones. The specimen was PBMCs. All receptors derive from a girl aged 2 to 10 in good health and CMV-seropositive.

The gene calls are TRBV28 and TRBJ2-1; D might be TRBD2 (5 bases). V was pared by 2 bases and J by 4 bases, with 18 bases between. This CDR3 has 17 residues. Germline assignment: CDR1 MDHEN and CDR2 SYDVKM. CDR3 amino acids: CASSLLIGRLFYNEQFF. For the CDR3, the DNA is TGTGCCAGCAGTTTACTAATCGGTAGACTATTTTACAATGAGCAGTTCTTC. The full variable domain, its missing parts supplied by reference TRBV28 and TRBJ2-1, is DVKVTQSSRYLVKRTGEKVFLECVQDMDHENMFWYRQDPGLGLRLIYFSYDVKMKEKGDIPEGYSVSREKKERFSLILESASTNQTSMYLCASSLLIGRLFYNEQFFGPGTRLTVL.

The V gene is TRBV27, the J gene TRBJ2-1; D gene uncertain. V dropped 3 bases and J dropped 4 bases, with 10 bases sitting between them. Germline V CDR1 and CDR2: MNHEY, SMNVEV (reference sequence). The length of the CDR3 is 14 residues. Here the CDR3 reads CASSFSLLYNEQFF. DNA of the CDR3: TGTGCCAGCAGTTTTAGTTTACTTTACAATGAGCAGTTCTTC.

The chain employs TRBV28 and TRBJ2-2; 11 bases match TRBD2. Trimming took 2 bases from V and 5 from J; bases not matched to a gene: 4. Germline assignment: CDR1 MDHEN and CDR2 SYDVKM. CDR3 length equals 16 residues. The DNA of the CDR3 is TGTGCCAGCAGTTTACCCCTAGCGGGAGGTACCGGGGAGCTGTTTTTT. Amino acids: CASSLPLAGGTGELFF.

This chain joins TRBV19 and TRBJ1-5, with D possibly TRBD1 on 5 matching bases. Germline V gives CDR1 LNHDA, CDR2 SQIVND (reference sequence). The CDR3 runs 15 residues. V was cut by 5 bases and J by 0 bases, with 11 bases left in between. The CDR3 reads CASSEQGHSNQPQHF. The CDR3 bases are TGTGCCAGTAGTGAGCAGGGCCATAGCAATCAGCCCCAGCATTTT.

The chain uses TRBV30 and TRBJ2-1; 16 nucleotides agree with TRBD2. This CDR3 is 18 amino acids long. Germline-derived CDR1 and CDR2 are GTSNPN and SVGIG (reference sequence). With 3 bases clipped from V and 9 bases from J, the junction kept 14 bases outside the gene matches. CDR3 residues: CAWSLPGLAGGPIREQFF. The DNA of the CDR3 is TGTGCCTGGAGCCTCCCGGGACTAGCGGGAGGGCCGATCCGTGAGCAGTTCTTC.

The chain uses TRBV19 and TRBJ2-5; 8 bases agree with TRBD2. The J call is uncertain, as TRBJ2-7 better fits the DNA end. CDR1 and CDR2 from the germline V gene are LNHDA and SQIVND (reference sequence). This CDR3 has 19 residues. CDR3: CASSPRSNRDSGIEFEQYF. The CDR3 bases are TGTGCCAGTAGCCCCCGGTCGAACCGCGATAGCGGGATAGAGTTCGAGCAGTACTTC.

J is TRBJ2-3 and V is TRBV5-1; D possibly corresponds to TRBD1 (5 bases). The CDR3 is 13 residues long. CDR1 and CDR2 from the germline V gene are SGHRS and YFSETQ. V lost 5 bases and J 3 bases, leaving 10 bases between the germline ends. The CDR3 spells CASRGQGTDTQYF. CDR3 nucleotides: TGCGCCAGCAGGGGGCAGGGTACAGATACGCAGTATTTT.

V and J are TRBV5-1 and TRBJ2-1; 9 nucleotides agree with TRBD1. This CDR3 region has 18 residues. Trimming removed 4 bases from V and 0 bases from J; junction bases left unmatched: 11. Germline CDR1 is SGHRS and CDR2 is YFSETQ. The CDR3 DNA is TGCGCCAGCAGCCCGACAGGGGGGGCGGCTAGCTCCTACAATGAGCAGTTCTTC. This gives the protein CASSPTGGAASSYNEQFF.

CDR3 amino acids: CAWSPQGNEQFF. Written as DNA, the CDR3 is TGTGCCTGGAGTCCCCAGGGCAATGAGCAGTTCTTC. The chain joins TRBV30 to TRBJ2-1; D possibly corresponds to TRBD1 (5 bases). Germline loops: CDR1 GTSNPN, CDR2 SVGIG (reference sequence). Trimming removed 2 bases at V and 6 bases at J, with 8 bases between. The CDR3 has 12 residues.

The CDR3 DNA reads TGTGCCAGCAGGAAACAGGGGGCAAACACAGATACGCAGTATTTT. Translating gives CASRKQGANTDTQYF. The gene calls are TRBV27 and TRBJ2-3, with 9 bases matching TRBD1. V was clipped by 6 bases and J by 2 bases; unmatched bases: 6. The CDR3 is 15 amino acids. The germline gives CDR1 MNHEY, CDR2 SMNVEV (reference sequence).

The chain has TRBV29-1 and TRBJ2-7, with a tentative D call TRBD1 (6 bases). V lost 5 bases and J lost 4, with 12 bases in between. Germline V gene lookup returns CDR1 SQVTM and CDR2 ANQGSEA. The CDR3 has 12 amino acids. The CDR3 sequence: CSVRVGGYEQYF. The CDR3 nucleotides are TGCAGCGTTAGGGTAGGGGGTTACGAGCAGTACTTC.

The chain recombines TRBV27 with TRBJ2-3; D is ambiguous. The V and J ends lost 5 bases and 6 bases respectively, with 9 bases between them. Germline V gene sequence: CDR1 MNHEY, CDR2 SMNVEV (reference sequence). The CDR3 sequence is 12 residues long. The CDR3, as DNA: TGTGCCAGCAGTCCATCCGGGGATACGCAGTATTTT. Translated, it gives CASSPSGDTQYF.

This rearrangement joins TRBV4-2 to TRBJ2-7; 9 bases match TRBD2. Unmatched junction bases numbered 10, after V lost 3 bases and J lost 7 bases. CDR1 is LGHNA, CDR2 YNFKEQ, per germline. This CDR3 has 15 residues. CDR3 coding DNA: TGTGCCAGCAGCCACCGACTTAGCGGGAGCAGGGAGCAGTACTTC. Encoded protein: CASSHRLSGSREQYF.

CDR3 sequence reads: CASSLGESYEQYF. The CDR3 DNA is TGTGCCAGCAGCTTGGGTGAGTCCTACGAGCAGTACTTC. This chain links TRBV5-4 with TRBJ2-7; D remains ambiguous. This CDR3 spans 13 amino acids. V was trimmed by 0 bases and J by 1 base, leaving 5 bases between them. CDR1 is SGHNT, CDR2 YYREEE, per germline (reference sequence).

The chain links TRBV27 to TRBJ2-7; 7 nucleotides match TRBD2. This CDR3 spans 13 amino acids. Germline CDR1 MNHEY, CDR2 SMNVEV (reference sequence). V dropped 4 bases and J dropped 6; count of bases not matched to a gene: 6. For the CDR3, the DNA is TGTGCCAGCAGTTCTGCGGGAGTAAGCGAGCAGTACTTC. Translated: CASSSAGVSEQYF.

V is TRBV9 and J is TRBJ2-5, with a possible D match to TRBD2 (6 bases). V shed 2 bases and J shed 1 base, with 9 bases lying between them. This CDR3 comprises 14 residues. The germline CDR1 and CDR2 sequences are SGDLS and YYNGEE. CDR3 sequence reads: CASSVPGLQETQYF. The CDR3 DNA follows: TGTGCCAGCAGCGTCCCGGGACTCCAAGAGACCCAGTACTTC.

The rearrangement uses TRBV10-2 and TRBJ2-1, with 7 bases aligning to TRBD2. The CDR3 is 18 amino acids. Per germline, CDR1 WSHSY and CDR2 SAAADI. The trim removed 4 bases at V and 4 bases at J, leaving 16 bases unmatched. The CDR3 DNA sequence: TGCGCCAGCAGTGGCTCACCACTGCGGGAGTTTGGGTACAATGAGCAGTTCTTC. Protein: CASSGSPLREFGYNEQFF.

This sequence joins TRBV6-1 and TRBJ2-1; TRBD2 aligns across 14 bases. Germline V gene lookup returns CDR1 MNHNS and CDR2 SASEGT. The CDR3 sequence is 16 residues long. The V segment lost 4 bases and the J segment 2 bases; nucleotides outside the gene matches: 1. The CDR3 region has the DNA TGTGCCAGCAGTGGACTAGCGGGAGGGCCCTACAATGAGCAGTTCTTC. Translating gives CASSGLAGGPYNEQFF.

V gene TRBV4-1 combines with J gene TRBJ2-5; D is uncertain. The J call is uncertain, as TRBJ2-7 better fits the DNA end. CDR1 and CDR2 (germline): MGHRA, YSYEKL. This CDR3 is 14 amino acids long. The CDR3 DNA is TGCGCCAGCAGCCAAAGCCGGGTTTCCTACGAGCAGTACTTC. Its translation: CASSQSRVSYEQYF.

V gene TRBV27 combines with J gene TRBJ2-2, with D uncertain. The CDR3 consists of 17 residues. CDR1 is MNHEY, CDR2 SMNVEV, per germline (reference sequence). The ends were cut back, 6 bases at V and 3 bases at J, with 20 bases in the middle. This CDR3 is CASRLAPGFSDTGELFF. The CDR3 DNA reads as TGTGCCAGCAGGCTGGCGCCCGGGTTTTCGGACACCGGGGAGCTGTTTTTT.

The gene calls are TRBV28 and TRBJ2-5, with 8 bases that match TRBD1. The CDR3 is made up of 15 amino acids. CDR1 and CDR2 (germline): MDHEN, SYDVKM. Losses at the gene ends were 2 bases for V and 1 base for J; bases not matched to a gene: 3. As DNA, the CDR3 is TGTGCCAGCAGTTTAAGAACAGGGGGCCAAGAGACCCAGTACTTC. Its protein product is CASSLRTGGQETQYF.

V is TRBV7-2 and J is TRBJ2-5; 7 bases fit TRBD1. The J segment lost 1 base and the V segment lost 5 bases, leaving 7 bases of the junction unmatched. Germline V gene lookup returns CDR1 SGHTA and CDR2 FQGNSA. This CDR3 comprises 15 residues. The CDR3 coding sequence is TGTGCCAGCAGCGCTCCCTGGGACAGCCAAGAGACCCAGTACTTC. It specifies CASSAPWDSQETQYF.

The gene calls are TRBV19 and TRBJ2-3, with a tentative D call TRBD2 (5 bases). Germline CDR1 LNHDA, CDR2 SQIVND (reference sequence). This CDR3 has 14 amino acids. Trimming took 4 bases from V and 2 from J, leaving 10 bases between them. CDR3 residues: CASSTGLFTDTQYF. Written as DNA, the CDR3 is TGTGCCAGTAGTACTGGACTGTTCACAGATACGCAGTATTTT.

The chain is built from TRBV27 and TRBJ2-2; tentatively, D is TRBD1 (5 bases). Per germline, CDR1 MNHEY and CDR2 SMNVEV (reference sequence). With 2 bases removed from V and 4 bases from J, the gap between germline ends came to 11 bases. The CDR3 sequence is 15 residues long. CDR3 loop: CASSLDSGSTGELFF. CDR3 DNA sequence: TGTGCCAGCAGTTTAGACAGTGGAAGCACCGGGGAGCTGTTTTTT.

This chain connects TRBV15 to TRBJ2-5; D unclear. The CDR3 covers 13 residues. Per germline, CDR1 LNHNV and CDR2 YYDKDF (reference sequence). V lost 11 bases and J 0 bases, leaving 13 bases between the germline ends. The CDR3 spells CAASIYDQETQYF. In DNA, the CDR3 is TGTGCCGCCTCAATCTACGACCAAGAGACCCAGTACTTC. Combining the CDR3 with reference TRBV15 and TRBJ2-5 gives the whole variable domain DAMVIQNPRYQVTQFGKPVTLSCSQTLNHNVMYWYQQKSSQAPKLLFHYYDKDFNNEADTPDNFQSRRPNTSFCFLDIRSPGLGDTAMYLCAASIYDQETQYFGPGTRLLVL.

The chain carries TRBV28 and TRBJ2-2; a possible D gene is TRBD1 (9 bases). V lost 6 bases and J 4 bases, leaving 30 bases between the germline ends. Germline V gene data show CDR1 as MDHEN and CDR2 as SYDVKM. The CDR3 is 20 residues long. The CDR3 DNA follows: TGTGCCAGCAGGGGGGGTACAGGGGGCACCTTAGCGGGGCGCACCGGGGAGCTGTTTTTT. Protein sequence: CASRGGTGGTLAGRTGELFF.

The chain links TRBV10-2 to TRBJ2-7; 8 bases align to TRBD1. The CDR3 is 16 residues long. V shed 0 bases and J 2 bases; nucleotides not matched to a gene: 6. The V gene's germline CDR1 is WSHSY and CDR2 SAAADI. CDR3 loop: CASSESWYRGTYEQYF. The CDR3 DNA follows: TGCGCCAGCAGTGAGTCGTGGTACAGGGGGACCTACGAGCAGTACTTC.

This sequence joins TRBV28 and TRBJ1-5, with D maybe TRBD1 (5 bases). The CDR3 has 14 amino acids. The germline V gene encodes CDR1 MDHEN and CDR2 SYDVKM. Trimming stripped 11 bases from V and 4 bases from J, with 18 bases between. CDR3 in amino acids: CAGAPGGLNQPQHF. The CDR3 coding sequence is TGTGCCGGTGCCCCCGGGGGTTTGAATCAGCCCCAGCATTTT.

V usage is TRBV11-2 and J usage is TRBJ1-2; maybe TRBD1 (6 bases). The germline gives CDR1 SGHAT, CDR2 FQNNGV. The CDR3 length is 15 residues. Trimming took 4 bases from V and 7 from J, leaving 19 bases between them. Written as DNA, the CDR3 is TGTGCCAGCAGCTCCCTAGCACAGGGTTCTGCTGGCTACACCTTC. Protein sequence: CASSSLAQGSAGYTF.

The chain recombines TRBV28 with TRBJ2-6, with 9 bases that match TRBD1. This CDR3 is built from 18 residues. Per germline, CDR1 MDHEN and CDR2 SYDVKM. V lost 7 bases to trimming and J lost 0 bases; unmatched junction nucleotides: 10. CDR3 nucleotide sequence: TGTGCCAGCAACCACCAGGGACAGGGATTCTCTGGGGCCAACGTCCTGACTTTC. This codes for CASNHQGQGFSGANVLTF.

A word on this clone: Other nucleotide sequences from this sample produce the same CDR3. The chain is built from TRBV5-1 and TRBJ2-3; D may be TRBD2 (5 bases). CDR3 length equals 14 residues. CDR1 and CDR2 from the germline V gene are SGHRS and YFSETQ. The V end lost 0 bases, the J end lost 0 bases, and 5 bases lay between the germline ends. CDR3 coding DNA: TGCGCCAGCAGCTTGGCTAGCAGCACAGATACGCAGTATTTT. Translation: CASSLASSTDTQYF.